This T cell receptor (beta chain) was found in a study of cytomegalovirus exposure and HLA in healthy donors. This PCR relied on a set of 60 Vbeta primers and 13 Jbeta primers. The protocol was immunoSEQ multiplex PCR, while the TCRdb copy is restricted to in-frame clones and leaves out a portion. Of about 180,000 clones in the sample, 70% to 90% were seen once. This clone appeared a few times. Its specificity is unknown. Trimming at V came to 6 bases and at J to 2 bases, leaving 8 bases not matched to a gene. This CDR3 is 16 amino acids long. Germline CDR1 and CDR2: LNHDA and SQIVND (reference sequence). Study-level findings and limits: Earlier analysis found most TCR beta V segments productive about 87% or about 30% of the time.

The sample comprised PBMCs. This TCR derives from a woman aged 25 to 39 in good health and CMV-seronegative. The V gene is TRBV19, the J gene TRBJ1-4, with TRBD1 matching 8 bases. CDR3 coding DNA: TGTGCCAGTAGAAAAGTTCCAGGGGGCACTAATGAAAAACTGTTTTTT. As protein: CASRKVPGGTNEKLFF.